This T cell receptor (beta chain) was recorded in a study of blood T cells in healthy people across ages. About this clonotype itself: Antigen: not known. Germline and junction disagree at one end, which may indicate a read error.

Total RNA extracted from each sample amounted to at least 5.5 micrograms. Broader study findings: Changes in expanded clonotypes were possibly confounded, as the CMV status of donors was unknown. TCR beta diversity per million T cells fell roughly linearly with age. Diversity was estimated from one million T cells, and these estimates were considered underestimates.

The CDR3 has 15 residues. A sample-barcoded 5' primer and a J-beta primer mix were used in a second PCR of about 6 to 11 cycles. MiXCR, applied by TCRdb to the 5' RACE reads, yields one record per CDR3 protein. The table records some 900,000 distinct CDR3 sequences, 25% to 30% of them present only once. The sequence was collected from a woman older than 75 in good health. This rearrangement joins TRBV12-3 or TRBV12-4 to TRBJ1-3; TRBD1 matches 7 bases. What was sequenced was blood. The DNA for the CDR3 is TGTGCCAGCAGTCGCACGACAGGGACTGGAAACGCCATATATTTT. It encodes CASSRTTGTGNAIYF.